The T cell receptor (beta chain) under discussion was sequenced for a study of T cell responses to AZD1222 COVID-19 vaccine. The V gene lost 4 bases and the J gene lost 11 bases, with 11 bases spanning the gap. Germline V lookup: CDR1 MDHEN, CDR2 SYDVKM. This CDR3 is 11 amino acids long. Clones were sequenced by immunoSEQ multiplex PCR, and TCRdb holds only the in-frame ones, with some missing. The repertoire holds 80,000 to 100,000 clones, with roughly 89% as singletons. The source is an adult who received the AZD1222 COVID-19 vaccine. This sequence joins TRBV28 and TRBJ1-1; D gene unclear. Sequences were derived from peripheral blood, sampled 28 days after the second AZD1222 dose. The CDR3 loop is CASSSRVLAFF. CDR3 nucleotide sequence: TGTGCCAGCAGTTCGAGGGTCCTTGCTTTCTTT.